Included here is one TCR beta chain sequence, with context. This entry belongs to a study of STAT5B mutations in CD4+ large granular lymphocyte leukemia. Clones were sequenced by immunoSEQ multiplex PCR, and TCRdb holds only the in-frame ones, with some missing. The repertoire holds approximately 40,000 clones, with about 81% as singletons. The CDR3 is 12 residues long. Trimming pared 3 bases from V and 6 bases from J, leaving 9 bases between. CDR1 is SGHTA and CDR2 is FQGNSA in the germline V gene. The V gene is TRBV7-2, the J gene TRBJ2-7, with D unclear. Source material: CD4+ T cells from blood buffy coats. The receptor was isolated from a human donor in good health. The CDR3 loop reads CASSFLDGEQYF. Here the CDR3 DNA reads TGTGCCAGCAGCTTTCTGGACGGCGAGCAGTACTTC. The variable domain in full, with the rest retrieved from reference TRBV7-2 and TRBJ2-7, is GAGVSQSPSNKVTEKGKDVELRCDPISGHTALYWYRQSLGQGLEFLIYFQGNSAPDKSGLPSDRFSAERTGGSVSTLTIQRTQQEDSAVYLCASSFLDGEQYFGPGTRLTVT.